The clone carrying this T cell receptor (beta chain) showed up just a few times. V lost 0 bases and J 3 bases, leaving 17 bases between the germline ends. Germline loops: CDR1 LNHNV, CDR2 YYDKDF (reference sequence). CDR3 length: 17 amino acids. MiXCR, run by TCRdb on the PCR reads, gives a single entry per CDR3 protein. Among approximately 550,000 distinct CDR3 sequences listed, roughly 25% were seen once. This entry is derived from a study of molecular identifiers for immune sequencing clone quantification. Each library that profiled naive CD8 cells came from around 20,000 to 990,000 sorted cells with 10%, 30% or 50% RNA. Based on a CD8+CD4-CCR7+CD45RA+ profile, naive CD8 T cells were sorted.

This clonotype was obtained from a human donor in good health. Some libraries in this study had Jurkat cell RNA spiked in. The material sequenced was naive CD8+ T cells from blood, with Jurkat cell RNA spiked in. Specified subset: FACS-sorted CD8+CD4-CCR7+CD45RA+ naive T cells. This chain connects TRBV15 to TRBJ2-5; D is perhaps TRBD2 (6 bases). In DNA, the CDR3 is TGTGCCACCAGCAGAGATTTGTGGCGGGGAAACGAAGAGACCCAGTACTTC. As protein: CATSRDLWRGNEETQYF.